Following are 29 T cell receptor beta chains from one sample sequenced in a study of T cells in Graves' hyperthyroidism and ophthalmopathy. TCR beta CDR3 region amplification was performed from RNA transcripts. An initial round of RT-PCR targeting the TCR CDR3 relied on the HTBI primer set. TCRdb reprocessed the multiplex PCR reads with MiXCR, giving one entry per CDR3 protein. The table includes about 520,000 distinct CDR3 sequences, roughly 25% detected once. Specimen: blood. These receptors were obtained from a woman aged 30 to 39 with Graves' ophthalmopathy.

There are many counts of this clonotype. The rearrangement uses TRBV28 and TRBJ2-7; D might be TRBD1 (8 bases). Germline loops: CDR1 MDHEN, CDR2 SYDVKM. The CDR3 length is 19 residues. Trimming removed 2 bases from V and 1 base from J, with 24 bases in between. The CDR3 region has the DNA TGTGCCAGCAGTTTAAGAAGGACAGGGCGGGGGAAAGCGTCCTACGAGCAGTACTTC. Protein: CASSLRRTGRGKASYEQYF.

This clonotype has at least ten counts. The CDR3 loop is CASNSGTAGVYEQYF. CDR3 in DNA: TGTGCCAGTAATTCCGGGACAGCAGGGGTCTACGAGCAGTACTTC. V gene TRBV19 combines with J gene TRBJ2-7; 7 bases are shared with TRBD1. V was pared by 7 bases and J by 3 bases, with 12 bases of the junction left unmatched. This CDR3 has 15 residues. Germline V gene sequence: CDR1 LNHDA, CDR2 SQIVND (reference sequence).

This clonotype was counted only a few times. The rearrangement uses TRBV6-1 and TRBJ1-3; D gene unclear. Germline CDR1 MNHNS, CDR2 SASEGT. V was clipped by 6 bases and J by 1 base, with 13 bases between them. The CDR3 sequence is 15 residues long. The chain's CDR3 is CASRPSAGSGNTIYF. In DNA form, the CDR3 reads TGTGCCAGCAGACCCTCGGCGGGATCTGGAAACACCATATATTTT.

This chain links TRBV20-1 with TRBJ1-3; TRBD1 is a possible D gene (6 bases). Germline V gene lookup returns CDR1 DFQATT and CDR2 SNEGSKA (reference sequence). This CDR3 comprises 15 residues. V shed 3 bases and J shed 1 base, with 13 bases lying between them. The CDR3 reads CSASIRGRSGNTIYF. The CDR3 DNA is TGCAGTGCTAGTATCCGGGGGCGGTCTGGAAACACCATATATTTT.

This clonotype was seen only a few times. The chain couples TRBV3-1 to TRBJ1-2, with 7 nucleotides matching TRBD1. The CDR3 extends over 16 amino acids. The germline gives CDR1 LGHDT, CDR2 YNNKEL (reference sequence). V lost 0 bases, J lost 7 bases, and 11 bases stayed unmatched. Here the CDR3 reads CASSQDVRQGRCGYTF. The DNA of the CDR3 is TGTGCCAGCAGCCAAGATGTCAGACAGGGTCGATGTGGCTACACCTTC.

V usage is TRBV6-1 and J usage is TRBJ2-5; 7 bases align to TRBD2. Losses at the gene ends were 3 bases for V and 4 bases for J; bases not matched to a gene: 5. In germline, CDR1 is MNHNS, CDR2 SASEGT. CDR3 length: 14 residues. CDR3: CASSDGLVRETQYF. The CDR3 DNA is TGTGCCAGCAGTGACGGACTAGTTAGAGAGACCCAGTACTTC.

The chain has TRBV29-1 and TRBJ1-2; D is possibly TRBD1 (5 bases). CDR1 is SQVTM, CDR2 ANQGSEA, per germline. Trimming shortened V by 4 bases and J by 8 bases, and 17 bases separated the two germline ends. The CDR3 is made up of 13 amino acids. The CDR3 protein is CSVGGQGSVGYTF. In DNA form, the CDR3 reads TGCAGCGTTGGTGGTCAGGGTAGCGTCGGCTACACCTTC.

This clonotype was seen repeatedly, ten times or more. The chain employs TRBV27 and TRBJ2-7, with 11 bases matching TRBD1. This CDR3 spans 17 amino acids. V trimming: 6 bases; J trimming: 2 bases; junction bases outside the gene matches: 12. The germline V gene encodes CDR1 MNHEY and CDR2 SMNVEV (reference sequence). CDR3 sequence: CASSRDRGVAVTYEQYF. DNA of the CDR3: TGTGCCAGCAGCCGGGACAGGGGGGTAGCGGTCACCTACGAGCAGTACTTC.

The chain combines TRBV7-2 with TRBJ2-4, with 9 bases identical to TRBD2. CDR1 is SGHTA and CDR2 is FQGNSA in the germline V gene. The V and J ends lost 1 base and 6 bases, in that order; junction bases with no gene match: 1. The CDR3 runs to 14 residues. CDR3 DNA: TGTGCCAGCAGCTTAGAAGCGGGAGGAAACATTCAGTACTTC. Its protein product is CASSLEAGGNIQYF. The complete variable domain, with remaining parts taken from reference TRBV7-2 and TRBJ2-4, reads GAGVSQSPSNKVTEKGKDVELRCDPISGHTALYWYRQSLGQGLEFLIYFQGNSAPDKSGLPSDRFSAERTGGSVSTLTIQRTQQEDSAVYLCASSLEAGGNIQYFGAGTRLSVL.

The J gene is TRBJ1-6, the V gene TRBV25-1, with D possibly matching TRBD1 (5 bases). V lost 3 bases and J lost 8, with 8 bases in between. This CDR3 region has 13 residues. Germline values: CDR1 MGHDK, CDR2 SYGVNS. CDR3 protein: CASSEAGYSPLHF. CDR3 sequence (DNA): TGTGCCAGCAGTGAGGCAGGGTATTCACCCCTCCACTTT.

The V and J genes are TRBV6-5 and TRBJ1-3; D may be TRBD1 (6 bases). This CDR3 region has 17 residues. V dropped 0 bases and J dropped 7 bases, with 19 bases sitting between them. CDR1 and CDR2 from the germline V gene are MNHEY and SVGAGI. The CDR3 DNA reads TGTGCCAGCAGTTACTCAACCGGACAGAGCGGGGGGAACACCATATATTTT. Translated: CASSYSTGQSGGNTIYF.

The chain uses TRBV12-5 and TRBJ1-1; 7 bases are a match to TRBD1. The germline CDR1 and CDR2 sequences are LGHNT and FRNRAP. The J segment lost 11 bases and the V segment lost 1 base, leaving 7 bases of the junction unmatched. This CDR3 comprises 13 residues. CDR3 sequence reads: CASGLAVDRAAFF. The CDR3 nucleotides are TGTGCTAGTGGTTTGGCGGTCGACAGGGCGGCTTTCTTT.

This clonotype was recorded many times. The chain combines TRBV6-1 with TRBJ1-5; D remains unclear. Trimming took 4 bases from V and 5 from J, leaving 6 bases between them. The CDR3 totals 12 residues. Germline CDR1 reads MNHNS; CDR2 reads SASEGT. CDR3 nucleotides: TGTGCCAGCAGTGCTTTGGATCAGCCCCAGCATTTT. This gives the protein CASSALDQPQHF.

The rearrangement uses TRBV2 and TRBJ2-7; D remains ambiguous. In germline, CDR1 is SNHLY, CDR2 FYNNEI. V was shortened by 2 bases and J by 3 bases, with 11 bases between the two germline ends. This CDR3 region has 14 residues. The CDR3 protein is CASSEIRTLYEQYF. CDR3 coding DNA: TGTGCCAGCAGTGAAATAAGGACCCTCTACGAGCAGTACTTC.

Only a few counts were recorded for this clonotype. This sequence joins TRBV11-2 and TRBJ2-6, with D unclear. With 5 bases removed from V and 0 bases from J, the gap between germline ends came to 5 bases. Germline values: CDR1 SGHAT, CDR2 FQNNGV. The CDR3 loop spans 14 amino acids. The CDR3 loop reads CASSPVSGANVLTF. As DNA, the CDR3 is TGTGCCAGCAGCCCAGTCTCTGGGGCCAACGTCCTGACTTTC.

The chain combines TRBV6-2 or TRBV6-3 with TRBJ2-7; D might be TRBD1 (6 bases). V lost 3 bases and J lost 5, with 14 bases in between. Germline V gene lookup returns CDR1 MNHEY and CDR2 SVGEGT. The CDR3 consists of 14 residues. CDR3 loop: CASSYLGAVHEQYF. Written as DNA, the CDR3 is TGTGCCAGCAGTTATTTGGGGGCGGTCCACGAGCAGTACTTC.

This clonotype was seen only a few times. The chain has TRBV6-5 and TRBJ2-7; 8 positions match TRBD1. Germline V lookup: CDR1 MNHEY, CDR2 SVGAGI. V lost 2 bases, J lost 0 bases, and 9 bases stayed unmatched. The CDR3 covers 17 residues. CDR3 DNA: TGTGCCAGCAGTTACCGAGACAGGGGATACCGCTCCTACGAGCAGTACTTC. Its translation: CASSYRDRGYRSYEQYF.

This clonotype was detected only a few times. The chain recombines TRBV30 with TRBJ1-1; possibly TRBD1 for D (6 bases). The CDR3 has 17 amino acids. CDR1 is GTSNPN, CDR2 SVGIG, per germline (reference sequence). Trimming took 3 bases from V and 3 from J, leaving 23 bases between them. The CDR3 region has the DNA TGTGCCTGGAGAACAGGGTTAAGGGTAGGACCGTACACTGAAGCTTTCTTT. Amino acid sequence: CAWRTGLRVGPYTEAFF.

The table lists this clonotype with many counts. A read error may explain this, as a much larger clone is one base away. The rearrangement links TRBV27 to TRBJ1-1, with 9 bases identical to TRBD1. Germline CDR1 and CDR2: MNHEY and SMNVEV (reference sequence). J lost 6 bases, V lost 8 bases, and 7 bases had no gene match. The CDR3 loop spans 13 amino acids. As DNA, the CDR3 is TGTGCCAGCCGGGACAGGGAGGACGCTGAAGCTTTCTTT. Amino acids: CASRDREDAEAFF.

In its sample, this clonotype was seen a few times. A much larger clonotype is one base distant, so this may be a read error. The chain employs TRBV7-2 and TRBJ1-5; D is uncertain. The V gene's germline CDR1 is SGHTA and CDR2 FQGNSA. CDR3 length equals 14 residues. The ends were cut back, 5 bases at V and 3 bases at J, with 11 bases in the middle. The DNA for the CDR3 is TGTGCCAGCAGCCGTTATTATAACAATCAGCCCCAGCATTTT. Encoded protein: CASSRYYNNQPQHF.

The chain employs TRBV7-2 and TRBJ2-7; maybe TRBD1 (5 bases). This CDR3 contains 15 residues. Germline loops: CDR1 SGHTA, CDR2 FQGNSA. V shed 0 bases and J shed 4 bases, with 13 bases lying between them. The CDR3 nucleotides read TGTGCCAGCAGCTTAGCTACAGGAGCAGAATACGAGCAGTACTTC. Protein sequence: CASSLATGAEYEQYF.

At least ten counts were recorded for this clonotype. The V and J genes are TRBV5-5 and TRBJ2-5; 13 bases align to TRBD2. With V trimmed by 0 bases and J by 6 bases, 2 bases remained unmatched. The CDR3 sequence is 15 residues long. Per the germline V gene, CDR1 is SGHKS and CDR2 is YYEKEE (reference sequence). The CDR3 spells CASSLGTSGGKTQYF. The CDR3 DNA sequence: TGTGCCAGCAGCTTGGGGACTAGCGGGGGTAAGACCCAGTACTTC.

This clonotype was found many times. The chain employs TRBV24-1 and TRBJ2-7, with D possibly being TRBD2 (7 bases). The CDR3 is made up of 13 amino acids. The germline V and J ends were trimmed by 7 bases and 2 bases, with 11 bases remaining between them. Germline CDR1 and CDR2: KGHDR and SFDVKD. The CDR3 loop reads CATSAGATYEQYF. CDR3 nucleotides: TGTGCCACCAGCGCGGGGGCAACCTACGAGCAGTACTTC.

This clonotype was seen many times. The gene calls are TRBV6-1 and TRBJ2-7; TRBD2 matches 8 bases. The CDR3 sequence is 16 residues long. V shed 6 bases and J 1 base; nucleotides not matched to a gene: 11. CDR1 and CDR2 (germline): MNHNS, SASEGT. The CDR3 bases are TGTGCCAGCAGCCGAATTACTAGCGGATTATCCTACGAGCAGTACTTC. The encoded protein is CASSRITSGLSYEQYF.

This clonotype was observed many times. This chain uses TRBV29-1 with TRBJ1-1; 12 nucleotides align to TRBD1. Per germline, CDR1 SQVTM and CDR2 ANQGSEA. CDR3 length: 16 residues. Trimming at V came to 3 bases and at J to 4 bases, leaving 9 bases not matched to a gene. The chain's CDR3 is CSVDRDRGRGSTEAFF. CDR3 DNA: TGCAGCGTTGATAGGGACAGGGGGCGCGGAAGCACTGAAGCTTTCTTT.

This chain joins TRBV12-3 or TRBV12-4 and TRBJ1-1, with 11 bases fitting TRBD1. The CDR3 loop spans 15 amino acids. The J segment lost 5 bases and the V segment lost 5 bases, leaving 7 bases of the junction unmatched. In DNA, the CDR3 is TGTGCCAGCAGTCGCCGGGGACAGGGGGGTACTGAAGCTTTCTTT. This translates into CASSRRGQGGTEAFF.

The CDR3 is CSAATNPYEQYF. The CDR3 nucleotides read TGCAGTGCTGCTACTAACCCCTACGAGCAGTACTTC. The chain couples TRBV20-1 to TRBJ2-7; D gene unclear. Per germline, CDR1 DFQATT and CDR2 SNEGSKA (reference sequence). This CDR3 spans 12 amino acids. Trimming shortened V by 5 bases and J by 2 bases, and 10 bases separated the two germline ends.

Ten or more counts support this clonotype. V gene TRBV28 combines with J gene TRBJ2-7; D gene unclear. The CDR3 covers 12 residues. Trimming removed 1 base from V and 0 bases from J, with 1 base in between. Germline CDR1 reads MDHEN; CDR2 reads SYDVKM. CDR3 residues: CASSLYSYEQYF. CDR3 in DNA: TGTGCCAGCAGTTTATACTCCTACGAGCAGTACTTC.

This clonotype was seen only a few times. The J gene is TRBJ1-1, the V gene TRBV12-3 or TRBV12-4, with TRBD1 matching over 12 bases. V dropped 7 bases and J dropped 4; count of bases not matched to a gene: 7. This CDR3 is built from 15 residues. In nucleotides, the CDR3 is TGTGCCAGCACCACCTGGGACAGGGGGCCCACTGAAGCTTTCTTT. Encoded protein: CASTTWDRGPTEAFF.